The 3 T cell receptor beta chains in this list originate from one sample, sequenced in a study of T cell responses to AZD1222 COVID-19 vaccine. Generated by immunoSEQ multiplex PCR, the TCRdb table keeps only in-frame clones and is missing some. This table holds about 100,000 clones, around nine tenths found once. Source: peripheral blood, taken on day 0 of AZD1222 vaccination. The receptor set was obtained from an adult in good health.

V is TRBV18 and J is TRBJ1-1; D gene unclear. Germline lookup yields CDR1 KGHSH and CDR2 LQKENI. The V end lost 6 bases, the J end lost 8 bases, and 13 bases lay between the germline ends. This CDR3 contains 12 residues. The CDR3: CASSWSGLEAFF. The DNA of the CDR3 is TGTGCCAGCTCCTGGTCTGGGCTGGAAGCTTTCTTT.

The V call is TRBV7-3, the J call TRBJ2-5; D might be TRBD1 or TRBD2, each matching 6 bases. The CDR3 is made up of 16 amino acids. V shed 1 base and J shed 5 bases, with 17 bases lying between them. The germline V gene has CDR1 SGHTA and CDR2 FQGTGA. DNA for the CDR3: TGTGCCAGCAGCTTAATATTGTGGGGGGCGAGGGAGACCCAGTACTTC. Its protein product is CASSLILWGARETQYF.

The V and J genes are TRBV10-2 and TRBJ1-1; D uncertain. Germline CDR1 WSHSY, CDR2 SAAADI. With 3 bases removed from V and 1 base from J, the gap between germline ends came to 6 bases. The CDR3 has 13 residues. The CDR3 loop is CASSDPANTEAFF. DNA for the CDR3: TGCGCCAGCAGTGACCCAGCGAACACTGAAGCTTTCTTT.